These 27 T cell receptor beta chains were all obtained from the same sample, sequenced in a study of blood T cell repertoires in COVID-19 (dated by TCRdb to the early 2020s). Library preparation was by the immunoSEQ multiplex PCR assay. The clones in this table, taken by TCRdb from immuneACCESS, are in-frame only. Not every clone is retained; where verified, under half of the shortfall comes from an unresolved V gene, and the cause of the rest is unknown. The sample data list tens of thousands of clones, and 65% to 80% of these were observed just once. The ten top clones hold over 25% of the sample. Specimen: peripheral blood. These receptors all stem from a human donor in a cohort sampled during active COVID-19.

This clone has only one observation. The chain has TRBV19 and TRBJ2-7; D is unresolved. The V gene's germline CDR1 is LNHDA and CDR2 SQIVND (reference sequence). Trimming removed 1 base at V and 2 bases at J, with 6 bases between. The CDR3 has 13 amino acids. For the CDR3, the DNA is TGTGCCAGTAGTATAGGGCAACCCTACGAGCAGTACTTC. Encoded protein: CASSIGQPYEQYF.

V gene TRBV7-9 combines with J gene TRBJ2-6; TRBD1 might be the D (7 bases). Trimming pared 2 bases from V and 1 base from J, leaving 12 bases between. From germline, CDR1 is SEHNR and CDR2 FQNEAQ (reference sequence). The CDR3 is 17 residues long. The CDR3 region is CASSLRQGGSGANVLTF. The CDR3 DNA reads TGTGCCAGCAGCTTACGTCAGGGGGGATCTGGGGCCAACGTCCTGACTTTC.

The rearrangement joins TRBV27 to TRBJ1-5; D is possibly TRBD1 (6 bases). The CDR3 is 15 residues long. The germline gives CDR1 MNHEY, CDR2 SMNVEV (reference sequence). The V and J ends lost 3 bases and 7 bases respectively, with 16 bases between them. CDR3 DNA: TGTGCCAGCAGTTTGTTTTTCCCCGACAGGCAGCCCCAGCATTTT. It is translated as CASSLFFPDRQPQHF.

The genes are TRBV3-1 (or the pseudogene TRBV3-2) and TRBJ2-3; 12 nucleotides agree with TRBD2. The germline CDR1 and CDR2 sequences are LGHDT and YNNKEL (reference sequence). CDR3 length: 17 residues. Germline trimming cut 4 bases from V and 4 bases from J; bases unmatched to any gene: 9. CDR3 sequence reads: CASSRRLAGDPPDTQYF. The DNA for the CDR3 is TGTGCCAGCAGCCGCCGACTAGCGGGAGACCCCCCAGATACGCAGTATTTT.

The chain couples TRBV2 to TRBJ1-1; maybe TRBD1 (6 bases). Germline loops: CDR1 SNHLY, CDR2 FYNNEI. The CDR3 is made up of 14 amino acids. V lost 6 bases to trimming and J lost 5 bases, with 16 bases between them. The CDR3 DNA reads as TGTGCCAGCAGGTCCGGACAGTTCGGGACTGAAGCTTTCTTT. Amino acids: CASRSGQFGTEAFF. Drawing the rest from reference TRBV2 and TRBJ1-1, the complete variable domain is EPEVTQTPSHQVTQMGQEVILRCVPISNHLYFYWYRQILGQKVEFLVSFYNNEISEKSEIFDDQFSVERPDGSNFTLKIRSTKLEDSAMYFCASRSGQFGTEAFFGQGTRLTVV.

The sample holds one count of this clone. The chain is built from TRBV6-2 or TRBV6-3 and TRBJ1-2; D is unclear. Trimming took off 4 bases at V and 6 bases at J, with 15 bases between the two ends. This CDR3 contains 14 residues. Germline V gene lookup returns CDR1 MNHEY and CDR2 SVGEGT. CDR3 residues: CASSSQREKDGYTF. The CDR3 DNA reads TGTGCCAGCAGTTCCCAGAGGGAGAAGGATGGCTACACCTTC.

This chain uses TRBV6-5 with TRBJ1-5; D remains ambiguous. The CDR3 is made up of 15 amino acids. The germline V gene encodes CDR1 MNHEY and CDR2 SVGAGI. Trimming cost V 6 bases and J 0 bases, with 12 bases left between them. Here the CDR3 reads CASSQGRASNQPQHF. The CDR3 coding sequence is TGTGCCAGCAGCCAAGGGAGGGCTAGCAATCAGCCCCAGCATTTT.

V and J are TRBV28 and TRBJ1-5; a possible D gene is TRBD1 (5 bases). The germline CDR1 and CDR2 sequences are MDHEN and SYDVKM. V gave up 8 bases and J gave up 2 bases, with 10 bases separating them. The CDR3 consists of 13 residues. DNA for the CDR3: TGTGCCAGCGGGTGGGGCGGCAATCAGCCCCAGCATTTT. It is translated as CASGWGGNQPQHF. The whole variable domain, filled in from reference TRBV28 and TRBJ1-5, reads DVKVTQSSRYLVKRTGEKVFLECVQDMDHENMFWYRQDPGLGLRLIYFSYDVKMKEKGDIPEGYSVSREKKERFSLILESASTNQTSMYLCASGWGGNQPQHFGDGTRLSIL.

The chain links TRBV5-5 to TRBJ2-1; TRBD1 aligns across 7 bases. Per germline, CDR1 SGHKS and CDR2 YYEKEE (reference sequence). The ends lost 4 bases at V and 3 bases at J; junction bases unmatched: 4. The CDR3 is 14 residues long. CDR3 in amino acids: CASSPTGFYNEQFF. CDR3 nucleotide sequence: TGTGCCAGCAGCCCGACAGGGTTCTACAATGAGCAGTTCTTC. The complete variable domain, with remaining parts taken from reference TRBV5-5 and TRBJ2-1, reads DAGVTQSPTHLIKTRGQQVTLRCSPISGHKSVSWYQQVLGQGPQFIFQYYEKEERGRGNFPDRFSARQFPNYSSELNVNALLLGDSALYLCASSPTGFYNEQFFGPGTRLTVL.

The chain recombines TRBV27 with TRBJ2-2; D gene uncertain. The V end lost 6 bases, the J end lost 3 bases, and 5 bases lay between the germline ends. In germline, CDR1 is MNHEY, CDR2 SMNVEV (reference sequence). The CDR3 totals 12 residues. This CDR3 is CASRSYTGELFF. As DNA, the CDR3 is TGTGCCAGCAGATCGTACACCGGGGAGCTGTTTTTT.

V and J are TRBV5-1 and TRBJ2-2; 16 bases agree with TRBD2. CDR1 and CDR2 from the germline V gene are SGHRS and YFSETQ. The junction had 9 bases not matched to a gene; V was cut back by 4 bases and J by 9 bases. This CDR3 spans 17 amino acids. In DNA, the CDR3 is TGCGCCAGCAGCCAGGGACTAGCGGGAGGGCCAATCAGGGAGCTGTTTTTT. This codes for CASSQGLAGGPIRELFF.

The chain has TRBV6-4 and TRBJ1-5; possibly TRBD1 for D (5 bases). The CDR3 sequence is 15 residues long. The V gene lost 7 bases and the J gene lost 6 bases, with 19 bases spanning the gap. The germline gives CDR1 MRHNA, CDR2 SNTAGT. CDR3 in amino acids: CASNQSGVTGQPQHF. DNA of the CDR3: TGTGCCAGCAACCAATCGGGGGTAACCGGTCAGCCCCAGCATTTT.

This chain uses TRBV3-1 (or the pseudogene TRBV3-2) with TRBJ2-7; TRBD1 might be the D (6 bases). The CDR3 length is 12 residues. Per the germline V gene, CDR1 is LGHDT and CDR2 is YNNKEL (reference sequence). Trimming pared 4 bases from V and 7 bases from J, leaving 11 bases between. The CDR3 reads CASSPTTGEQYF. The CDR3 DNA follows: TGTGCCAGCAGCCCAACAACAGGGGAGCAGTACTTC.

The chain recombines TRBV29-1 with TRBJ2-1; TRBD2 agrees at 10 bases. The CDR3 has 15 amino acids. Germline lookup yields CDR1 SQVTM and CDR2 ANQGSEA. After removal of 4 bases from V and 8 bases from J, the junction contained 11 bases not matched to a gene. This chain's CDR3 is CSVAQGAGGPYEQFF. CDR3 nucleotides: TGCAGCGTTGCTCAGGGAGCGGGAGGGCCCTATGAGCAGTTCTTC.

The V gene is TRBV27, the J gene TRBJ2-2; D gene uncertain. Germline V gives CDR1 MNHEY, CDR2 SMNVEV (reference sequence). V lost 6 bases and J lost 7, with 15 bases in between. The CDR3 extends over 14 amino acids. In DNA, the CDR3 is TGTGCCAGCAGCTTAAGTATCCGAGGCGGGGAGCTGTTTTTT. Protein product: CASSLSIRGGELFF.

The V and J genes are TRBV7-3 and TRBJ2-5, with D possibly matching TRBD2 (5 bases). V was trimmed by 1 base and J by 5 bases, leaving 11 bases between them. This CDR3 contains 14 residues. Germline V gene data show CDR1 as SGHTA and CDR2 as FQGTGA. The CDR3 coding sequence is TGTGCCAGCAGCTTAAATCCGGGATACGAGACCCAGTACTTC. Amino acid sequence: CASSLNPGYETQYF.

The chain joins TRBV5-1 to TRBJ2-7; 7 bases map to TRBD2. V shed 0 bases and J 7 bases; nucleotides not matched to a gene: 10. Per germline, CDR1 SGHRS and CDR2 YFSETQ. The CDR3 has 15 amino acids. In DNA, the CDR3 is TGCGCCAGCAGCTTGGTTCTAGCGGAAACTTCGGAGCAGTACTTC. This translates into CASSLVLAETSEQYF.

This clone was picked up a small number of times. The V call is TRBV5-1, the J call TRBJ2-7, with D perhaps matching TRBD2 (6 bases). There are 18 residues in the CDR3. Germline CDR1 and CDR2: SGHRS and YFSETQ. Trimming left V 0 bases short and J 1 base short, with 20 bases between. CDR3 bases: TGCGCCAGCAGCTTGGCGAAGGCCCCGGGAGCCACATCCTACGAGCAGTACTTC. It specifies CASSLAKAPGATSYEQYF.

V gene TRBV6-5 combines with J gene TRBJ1-1; D is unresolved. Germline-derived CDR1 and CDR2 are MNHEY and SVGAGI. This CDR3 is 16 amino acids long. V was cut by 0 bases and J by 1 base, with 12 bases left in between. CDR3 nucleotide sequence: TGTGCCAGCAGTTACTCCGGGTTTCATGGGAACACTGAAGCTTTCTTT. This sequence encodes CASSYSGFHGNTEAFF.

The genes are TRBV19 and TRBJ1-1; no clear D gene. Trimming stripped 8 bases from V and 5 bases from J, with 15 bases between. CDR1 is LNHDA and CDR2 is SQIVND in the germline V gene (reference sequence). The CDR3 covers 13 residues. CDR3: CASVDSPGTEAFF. CDR3 coding DNA: TGTGCCAGTGTTGATTCACCCGGTACTGAAGCTTTCTTT.

The chain uses TRBV2 and TRBJ1-1; D is unresolved. Between the trimmed V and J ends, which lost 7 bases and 4 bases, there was a span of 13 bases. Germline V gene sequence: CDR1 SNHLY, CDR2 FYNNEI. The CDR3 runs 13 residues. The CDR3 loop reads CASTEGYFTEAFF. CDR3 nucleotide sequence: TGTGCCAGCACCGAGGGATATTTCACTGAAGCTTTCTTT.

The chain has TRBV30 and TRBJ1-5; maybe TRBD1 (5 bases). CDR3 length: 14 amino acids. V was pared by 3 bases and J by 1 base, with 10 bases between. Germline V gene data show CDR1 as GTSNPN and CDR2 as SVGIG (reference sequence). As DNA, the CDR3 is TGTGCCTGGAGAACAGGTCTCAGCAATCAGCCCCAGCATTTT. It is translated as CAWRTGLSNQPQHF.

In this sample, this clone turned up a few times. This sequence joins TRBV19 and TRBJ2-7; 7 bases align to TRBD2. The trim removed 3 bases at V and 2 bases at J, leaving 4 bases unmatched. The CDR3 sequence is 14 residues long. The germline V gene encodes CDR1 LNHDA and CDR2 SQIVND (reference sequence). CDR3 loop: CASSIAGVPYEQYF. The CDR3 region has the DNA TGTGCCAGTAGTATCGCGGGGGTCCCCTACGAGCAGTACTTC.

V usage is TRBV3-1 (or the pseudogene TRBV3-2) and J usage is TRBJ2-7; 14 bases are shared with TRBD2. The CDR3 runs 15 residues. Losses at the gene ends were 1 base for V and 12 bases for J; bases not matched to a gene: 8. Germline CDR1 reads LGHDT; CDR2 reads YNNKEL (reference sequence). This CDR3 reads CASSQGLAGGVLRYF. The CDR3, as DNA: TGTGCCAGCAGCCAAGGACTAGCGGGAGGGGTTTTACGGTACTTC.

The chain links TRBV10-2 to TRBJ2-3; the match to TRBD2 covers 9 bases. CDR3 length: 14 amino acids. CDR1 is WSHSY, CDR2 SAAADI, per germline. V trimming: 5 bases; J trimming: 4 bases; junction bases outside the gene matches: 4. The CDR3 protein is CASSLSGRSDTQYF. CDR3 DNA sequence: TGCGCCAGCAGTCTGAGCGGGAGGTCAGATACGCAGTATTTT.

The genes are TRBV7-2 and TRBJ1-6; 9 nucleotides agree with TRBD1. The ends lost 6 bases at V and 1 base at J; junction bases unmatched: 13. The CDR3 has 19 residues. Per the germline V gene, CDR1 is SGHTA and CDR2 is FQGNSA. The CDR3 region is CASSLGTGRGRSYNSPLHF. The CDR3 DNA reads TGTGCCAGCAGTCTTGGGACAGGGAGGGGTAGGTCCTATAATTCACCCCTCCACTTT.

This sequence joins TRBV12-3 or TRBV12-4 and TRBJ1-4; tentatively, D is TRBD1 (5 bases). V was pared by 5 bases and J by 12 bases, with 13 bases between. This CDR3 has 12 residues. The CDR3 nucleotides read TGTGCCAGCAGTCCTCGGACATTCGAACTGTTTTTT. Protein sequence: CASSPRTFELFF.